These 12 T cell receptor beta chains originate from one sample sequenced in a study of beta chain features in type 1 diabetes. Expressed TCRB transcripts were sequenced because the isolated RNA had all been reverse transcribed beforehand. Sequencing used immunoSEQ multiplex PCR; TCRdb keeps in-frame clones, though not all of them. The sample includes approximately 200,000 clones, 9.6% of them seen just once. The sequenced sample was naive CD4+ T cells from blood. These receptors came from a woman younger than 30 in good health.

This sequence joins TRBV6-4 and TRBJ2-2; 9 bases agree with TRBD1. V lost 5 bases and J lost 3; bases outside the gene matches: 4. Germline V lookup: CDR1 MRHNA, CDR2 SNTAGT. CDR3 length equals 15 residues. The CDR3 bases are TGTGCCAGCAGTCAAACAGGGGGCGACACCGGGGAGCTGTTTTTT. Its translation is CASSQTGGDTGELFF.

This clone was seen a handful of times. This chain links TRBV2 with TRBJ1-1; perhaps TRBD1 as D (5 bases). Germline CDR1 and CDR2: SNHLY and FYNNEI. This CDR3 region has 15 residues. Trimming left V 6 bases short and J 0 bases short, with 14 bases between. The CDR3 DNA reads TGTGCCAGCAGCCAGGGAAAGACGGTGAACACTGAAGCTTTCTTT. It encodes CASSQGKTVNTEAFF.

CDR3 sequence (DNA): TGTGCCAGTACCGACAGGGCTGACTATGGCTACACCTTC. Amino acid sequence: CASTDRADYGYTF. V usage is TRBV19 and J usage is TRBJ1-2, with 7 bases fitting TRBD1. Losses at the gene ends were 7 bases for V and 3 bases for J; bases not matched to a gene: 5. The CDR3 totals 13 residues. CDR1 is LNHDA and CDR2 is SQIVND in the germline V gene (reference sequence).

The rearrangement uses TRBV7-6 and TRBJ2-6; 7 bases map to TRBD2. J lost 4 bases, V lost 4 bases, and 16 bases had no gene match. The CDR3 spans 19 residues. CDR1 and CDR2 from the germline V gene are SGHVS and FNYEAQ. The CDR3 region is CASSSQGLGGPQGANVLTF. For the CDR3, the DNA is TGTGCCAGCAGCTCACAAGGGTTGGGAGGGCCTCAAGGGGCCAACGTCCTGACTTTC.

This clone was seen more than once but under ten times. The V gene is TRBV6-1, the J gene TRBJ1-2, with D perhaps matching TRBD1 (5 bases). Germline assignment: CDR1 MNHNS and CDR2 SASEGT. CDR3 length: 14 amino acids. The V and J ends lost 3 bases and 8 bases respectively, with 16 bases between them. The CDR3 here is CASSDVQGLGGYTF. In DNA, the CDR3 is TGTGCCAGCAGTGACGTGCAGGGCCTAGGGGGCTACACCTTC.

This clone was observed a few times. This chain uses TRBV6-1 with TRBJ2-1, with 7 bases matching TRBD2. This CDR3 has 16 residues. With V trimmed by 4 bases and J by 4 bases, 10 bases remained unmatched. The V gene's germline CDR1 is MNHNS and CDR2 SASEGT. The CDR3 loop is CASSGELAKGYNEQFF. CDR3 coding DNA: TGTGCCAGCAGTGGAGAACTAGCGAAAGGATACAATGAGCAGTTCTTC.

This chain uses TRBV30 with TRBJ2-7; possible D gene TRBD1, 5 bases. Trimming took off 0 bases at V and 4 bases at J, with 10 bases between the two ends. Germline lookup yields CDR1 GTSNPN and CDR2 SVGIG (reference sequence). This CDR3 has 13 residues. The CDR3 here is CAWSVGVGYEQYF. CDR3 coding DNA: TGTGCCTGGAGTGTAGGGGTAGGTTACGAGCAGTACTTC.

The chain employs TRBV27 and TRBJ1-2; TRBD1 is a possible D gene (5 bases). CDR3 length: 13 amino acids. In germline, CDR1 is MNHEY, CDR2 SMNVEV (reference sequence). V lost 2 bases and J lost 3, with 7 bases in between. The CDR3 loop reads CASSLGADYGYTF. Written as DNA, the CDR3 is TGTGCCAGCAGTTTAGGGGCGGACTATGGCTACACCTTC.

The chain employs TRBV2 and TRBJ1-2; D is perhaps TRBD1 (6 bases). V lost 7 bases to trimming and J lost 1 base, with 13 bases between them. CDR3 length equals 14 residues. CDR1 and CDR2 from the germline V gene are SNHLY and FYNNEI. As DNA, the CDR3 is TGTGCCAGCAAGGTACAGGGTGATAACTATGGCTACACCTTC. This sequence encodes CASKVQGDNYGYTF. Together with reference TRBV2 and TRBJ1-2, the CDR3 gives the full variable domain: EPEVTQTPSHQVTQMGQEVILRCVPISNHLYFYWYRQILGQKVEFLVSFYNNEISEKSEIFDDQFSVERPDGSNFTLKIRSTKLEDSAMYFCASKVQGDNYGYTFGSGTRLTVV.

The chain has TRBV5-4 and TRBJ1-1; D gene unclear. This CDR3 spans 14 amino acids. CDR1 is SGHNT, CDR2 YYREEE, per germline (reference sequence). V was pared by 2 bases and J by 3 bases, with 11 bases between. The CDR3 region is CASSLLTLHTEAFF. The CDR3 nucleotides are TGTGCCAGCAGCTTACTAACCCTCCACACTGAAGCTTTCTTT.

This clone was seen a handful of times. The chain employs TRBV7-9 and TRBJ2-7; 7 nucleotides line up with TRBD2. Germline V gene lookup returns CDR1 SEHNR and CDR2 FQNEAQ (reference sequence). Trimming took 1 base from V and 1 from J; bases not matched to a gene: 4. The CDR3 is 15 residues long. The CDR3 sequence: CASSLGGSLSYEQYF. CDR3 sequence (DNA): TGTGCCAGCAGCTTAGGCGGGAGCCTGTCCTACGAGCAGTACTTC.

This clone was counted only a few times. Here the CDR3 DNA reads TGTGCCAGCAGTGACAACACCAGAACGGGAAACACCATATATTTT. It encodes CASSDNTRTGNTIYF. The chain is built from TRBV25-1 and TRBJ1-3; D gene uncertain. Per germline, CDR1 MGHDK and CDR2 SYGVNS. With 3 bases removed from V and 4 bases from J, the gap between germline ends came to 13 bases. The CDR3 is 15 residues long. Combining the CDR3 with reference TRBV25-1 and TRBJ1-3 gives the whole variable domain EADIYQTPRYLVIGTGKKITLECSQTMGHDKMYWYQQDPGMELHLIHYSYGVNSTEKGDLSSESTVSRIRTEHFPLTLESARPSHTSQYLCASSDNTRTGNTIYFGEGSWLTVV.